The 12 T cell receptor beta chains below were found in one sample sequenced in a study of T cells in Graves' hyperthyroidism and ophthalmopathy. There were TCR beta CDR3 regions amplified from RNA transcripts. First-round RT-PCR targeting the TCR CDR3 was performed with the HTBI primer set. MiXCR, run by TCRdb on the multiplex PCR reads, gives a single entry per CDR3 protein. This sample carries a few hundred thousand distinct CDR3 sequences, around 42% of them seen once, and the ten largest clones take about 8%. The sample taken for sequencing was peripheral blood or thyroid tissue (not recorded which). These receptors originate from a woman younger than 30 with Graves' hyperthyroidism.

The chain is built from TRBV7-6 and TRBJ2-3; 7 bases match TRBD1. CDR1 and CDR2 from the germline V gene are SGHVS and FNYEAQ. Trimming at V came to 4 bases and at J to 0 bases, leaving 7 bases not matched to a gene. CDR3 size: 16 residues. The chain's CDR3 is CASSSQTGPSTDTQYF. Written as DNA, the CDR3 is TGTGCCAGCAGCTCGCAGACAGGGCCGAGCACAGATACGCAGTATTTT.

This clonotype was recorded at least ten times. The chain links TRBV27 to TRBJ1-2, with TRBD1 matching over 7 bases. The germline CDR1 and CDR2 sequences are MNHEY and SMNVEV (reference sequence). The CDR3 length is 13 residues. Germline trimming cut 4 bases from V and 8 bases from J; bases unmatched to any gene: 7. CDR3 sequence (DNA): TGTGCCAGCAGTTCCCAGGGGGTCCGGGGCTACACCTTC. This codes for CASSSQGVRGYTF.

This clonotype was recorded many times. The V gene is TRBV12-3 or TRBV12-4, the J gene TRBJ2-5; the match to TRBD2 covers 11 bases. The CDR3 length is 16 residues. V was pared by 5 bases and J by 1 base, with 6 bases of the junction left unmatched. CDR3 nucleotide sequence: TGTGCCAGCAGTAAAGGGACTAGCGGAGCCCAAGAGACCCAGTACTTC. Translating it yields CASSKGTSGAQETQYF.

This clonotype was seen more than once but under ten times. The chain recombines TRBV10-3 with TRBJ2-3; TRBD2 matches at 12 bases. The CDR3 is made up of 14 amino acids. The V segment lost 8 bases and the J segment 0 bases; nucleotides outside the gene matches: 0. CDR1 ENHRY and CDR2 SYGVKD come from the germline V gene. The CDR3 loop reads CAIGTSGSTDTQYF. For the CDR3, the DNA is TGTGCCATCGGGACTAGCGGGAGCACAGATACGCAGTATTTT.

The gene calls are TRBV15 and TRBJ2-5; 7 bases are shared with TRBD2. Germline CDR1 is LNHNV and CDR2 is YYDKDF (reference sequence). There are 14 residues in the CDR3. V lost 8 bases, J lost 5 bases, and 11 bases stayed unmatched. The CDR3 nucleotides are TGTGCCACCTCCATTCCGGGAGGCAGGGAGACCCAGTACTTC. Protein sequence: CATSIPGGRETQYF.

This clonotype was detected ten times or more. Here the CDR3 DNA reads TGTGCCAGCAGCTCTATTAGGGATCCTGGGGCCAACGTCCTGACTTTC. Translated, it gives CASSSIRDPGANVLTF. V is TRBV7-6 and J is TRBJ2-6; no clear D. V was pared by 4 bases and J by 2 bases, with 12 bases between. Looked up from germline, CDR1 is SGHVS and CDR2 is FNYEAQ. This CDR3 contains 16 residues.

This clonotype was observed at least ten times. V is TRBV11-3 and J is TRBJ2-2; D possibly uses TRBD1 or TRBD2 (5 bases each). CDR1 and CDR2 (germline): SGHNT, YENEEA. The CDR3 covers 15 residues. V lost 5 bases and J lost 5, with 15 bases in between. As DNA, the CDR3 is TGTGCCAGCAGCCCAGAGGGGAGAGGGACCGGGGAGCTGTTTTTT. This encodes CASSPEGRGTGELFF.

As regards this clonotype: Possible read error: a much larger clone is one base away. The rearrangement uses TRBV27 and TRBJ1-6; 9 bases are shared with TRBD1. Germline V gene data show CDR1 as MNHEY and CDR2 as SMNVEV (reference sequence). Germline trimming cut 8 bases from V and 13 bases from J; bases unmatched to any gene: 12. The CDR3 covers 14 residues. CDR3 bases: TGTGCCAGCGGTAACCGGGACAGGGCTTCGCCCCTCCACTTT. Its translation: CASGNRDRASPLHF.

The V and J genes are TRBV7-8 and TRBJ1-1; TRBD1 aligns across 8 bases. The CDR3 spans 12 residues. CDR1 is SGHVS, CDR2 FQNEAQ, per germline. J lost 8 bases, V lost 5 bases, and 4 bases had no gene match. CDR3 loop: CASSPQGGEAFF. The CDR3 nucleotides are TGTGCCAGCAGCCCACAGGGGGGCGAAGCTTTCTTT.

The chain employs TRBV7-9 and TRBJ1-1; D is possibly TRBD1 (5 bases). Germline loops: CDR1 SEHNR, CDR2 FQNEAQ (reference sequence). The CDR3 contains 13 residues. Trimming pared 2 bases from V and 8 bases from J, leaving 12 bases between. The CDR3 region has the DNA TGTGCCAGCAGCTTACCTCTCGACAGCGAAGCTTTCTTT. This encodes CASSLPLDSEAFF.

This clonotype has a count of ten or more. The chain is built from TRBV20-1 and TRBJ2-7; 10 positions agree with TRBD2. CDR3 length equals 17 residues. J gave up 1 base and V 5 bases, and 14 bases lay outside the gene matches. CDR1 and CDR2 (germline): DFQATT, SNEGSKA (reference sequence). For the CDR3, the DNA is TGCAGTGCTCAACGGCTAGCGGGAGACCAGATTTCCTACGAGCAGTACTTC. Residues: CSAQRLAGDQISYEQYF.

The V gene is TRBV20-1, the J gene TRBJ2-5, with 11 bases aligning to TRBD2. The J call may be incorrect, as the DNA end agrees better with TRBJ2-1. Germline CDR1 reads DFQATT; CDR2 reads SNEGSKA (reference sequence). The CDR3 contains 16 residues. The CDR3 protein is CSAREPGLAEDNEQFF. In nucleotides, the CDR3 is TGCAGTGCTAGAGAGCCGGGACTAGCGGAGGACAATGAGCAGTTCTTC.